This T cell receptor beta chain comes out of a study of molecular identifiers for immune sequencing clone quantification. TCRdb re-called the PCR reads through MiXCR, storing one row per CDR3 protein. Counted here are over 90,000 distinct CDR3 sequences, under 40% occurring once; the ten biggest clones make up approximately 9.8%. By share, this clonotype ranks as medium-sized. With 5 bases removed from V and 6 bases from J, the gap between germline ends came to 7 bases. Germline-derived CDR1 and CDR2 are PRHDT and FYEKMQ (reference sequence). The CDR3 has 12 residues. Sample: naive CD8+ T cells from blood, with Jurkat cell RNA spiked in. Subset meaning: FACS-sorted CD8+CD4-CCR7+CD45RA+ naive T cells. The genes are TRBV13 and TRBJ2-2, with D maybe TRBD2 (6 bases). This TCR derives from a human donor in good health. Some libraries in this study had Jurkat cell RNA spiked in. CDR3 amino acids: CASSGTSGELFF. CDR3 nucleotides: TGTGCCAGCAGCGGGACTTCCGGGGAGCTGTTTTTT.